This TCR beta chain was sequenced for a study of PD-1 blockade in classical Hodgkin lymphoma. At the level of the study: Nivolumab dosing for patients was 3 mg/kg, administered intravenously every 2 weeks. Notes on the study in general: Sources of repertoire differences remain undefined, possibly disease activity or prior therapy. Patients with a complete response exhibited baseline diversity comparable to newly diagnosed patients.

Trimming stripped 2 bases from V and 1 base from J, with 6 bases between. The CDR3 runs 14 residues. Germline V CDR1 and CDR2: SGHKS, YYEKEE (reference sequence). There was relapse after autologous stem cell transplantation in every patient, and there was variation in brentuximab vedotin exposure. The patients, who had relapsed/refractory classical Hodgkin lymphoma, achieved best responses of complete response, partial response or progressive disease. Clones were read by immunoSEQ multiplex PCR, and TCRdb kept only the in-frame ones, dropping some. This table has more than 55,000 clones, 85% to 90% appearing once. In the case of this clone: Its antigen is not known.

This receptor was identified in a human donor with classical Hodgkin lymphoma. V is TRBV5-5 and J is TRBJ2-2; TRBD1 is a possible D gene (5 bases). Source: peripheral blood mononuclear cells (PBMCs), taken before the second cycle of nivolumab. The CDR3 spells CASSFTGNTGELFF. The CDR3 region has the DNA TGTGCCAGCAGCTTCACAGGGAACACCGGGGAGCTGTTTTTT.